The text below deals with one T cell receptor (beta chain). Its specificity is unknown. This CDR3 comprises 15 residues. Germline loops: CDR1 SGDLS, CDR2 YYNGEE. Trimming cost V 4 bases and J 8 bases, with 19 bases left between them. The sample originates from a study of OX40 agonist ivuxolimab in advanced cancers. Background on the study: Enrolled patients in dose escalation had cancers that were hepatocellular carcinoma, melanoma, renal cell or head and neck cancer. Antecedent anti-PD-1, anti-PD-L1 or anti-CTLA-4 therapy was permissible, with around 41% having received some.

Data came from immunoSEQ multiplex PCR; TCRdb stores just in-frame clones and leaves some out. Among around 35,000 clones listed, more than 85% were seen once. Study outcomes and limitations: Expanded clones were, on average, more numerous in CD8+ T cells than in CD4+. Expanded peripheral T cell antigen specificity was not determined.

The sequences come from CD4+ or CD8+ T cells sorted from blood, collected in a trial of the OX40 agonist ivuxolimab. The V and J genes are TRBV9 and TRBJ2-4; D not certain. This TCR derives from an adult with an advanced solid tumor such as melanoma, head and neck, liver or kidney cancer. CDR3 sequence (DNA): TGTGCCAGCAGCCCCTGGGGTGGGGATGGGGACATTCAGTACTTC. It is translated as CASSPWGGDGDIQYF.